The present T cell receptor beta chain was sequenced within a study of T cell repertoires in cytomegalovirus infection. Whole-study context: Alongside well-studied HLA-B-restricted CMV epitopes, recently identified HLA-C-restricted CMV epitopes were also used. In public TCR beta signatures, there were indications of both CMV infection and matching HLA type. Study results and caveats: Individuals carrying CMV plus the relevant HLA were identified by cumulative frequency of public TCR beta families. The ex vivo response was dominated by HLA-C-restricted CMV-specific TCR beta clonotypes.

V was clipped by 5 bases and J by 6 bases, with 11 bases between them. The CDR3 consists of 13 residues. Germline CDR1 reads LNHDA; CDR2 reads SQIVND (reference sequence). To note about this clonotype: The target antigen is unknown.

MiXCR, applied by TCRdb to the reads, yields one record per CDR3 protein. Among some 920,000 distinct CDR3 sequences listed, 31% were seen once. The clonotype was recovered from a human donor in good health (CMV status not recorded). Some clones in this sample may be carry-over from other donors' samples. Specimen: cultured CD8+ T cells from PBMCs, collected from culture after CMV antigen stimulation. This rearrangement joins TRBV19 to TRBJ2-1, with D unclear. CDR3 nucleotide sequence: TGTGCCAGTAGTGCCTCGTGGATCAATGAGCAGTTCTTC. This encodes CASSASWINEQFF.